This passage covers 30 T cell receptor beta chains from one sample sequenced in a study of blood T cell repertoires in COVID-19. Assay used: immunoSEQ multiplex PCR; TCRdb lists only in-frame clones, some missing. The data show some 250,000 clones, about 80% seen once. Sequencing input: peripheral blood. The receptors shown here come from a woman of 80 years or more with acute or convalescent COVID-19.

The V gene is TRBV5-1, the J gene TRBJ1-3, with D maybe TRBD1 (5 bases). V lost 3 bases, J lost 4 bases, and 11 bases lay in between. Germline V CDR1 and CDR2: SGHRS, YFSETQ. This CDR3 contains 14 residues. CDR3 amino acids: CASSSGGAGNTIYF. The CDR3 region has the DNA TGCGCCAGCAGCTCGGGGGGAGCGGGAAACACCATATATTTT.

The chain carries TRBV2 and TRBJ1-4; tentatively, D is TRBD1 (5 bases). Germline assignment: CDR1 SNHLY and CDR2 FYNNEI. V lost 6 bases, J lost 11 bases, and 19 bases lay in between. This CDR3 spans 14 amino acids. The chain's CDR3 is CASRGDLAGGKLFF. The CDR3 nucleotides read TGTGCCAGCAGAGGGGACCTCGCGGGAGGGAAACTGTTTTTT.

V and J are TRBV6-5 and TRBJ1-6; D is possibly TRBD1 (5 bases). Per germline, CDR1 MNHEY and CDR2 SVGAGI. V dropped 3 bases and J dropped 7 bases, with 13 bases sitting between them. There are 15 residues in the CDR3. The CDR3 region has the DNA TGTGCCAGCAGTTATTTGCAGGGTCAAAATTCACCCCTCCACTTT. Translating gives CASSYLQGQNSPLHF.

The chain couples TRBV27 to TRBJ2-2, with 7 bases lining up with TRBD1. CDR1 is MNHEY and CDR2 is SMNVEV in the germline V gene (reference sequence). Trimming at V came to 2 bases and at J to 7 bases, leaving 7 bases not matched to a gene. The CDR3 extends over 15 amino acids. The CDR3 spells CASSLEAGGNGELFF. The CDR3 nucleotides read TGTGCCAGCAGTTTAGAGGCAGGGGGTAACGGGGAGCTGTTTTTT.

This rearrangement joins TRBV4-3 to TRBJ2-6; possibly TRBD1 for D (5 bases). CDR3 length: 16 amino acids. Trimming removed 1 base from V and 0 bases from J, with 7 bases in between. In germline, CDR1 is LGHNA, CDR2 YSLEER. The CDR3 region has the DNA TGCGCCAGCAGCCAAGTGGGGCCCTCTGGGGCCAACGTCCTGACTTTC. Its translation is CASSQVGPSGANVLTF.

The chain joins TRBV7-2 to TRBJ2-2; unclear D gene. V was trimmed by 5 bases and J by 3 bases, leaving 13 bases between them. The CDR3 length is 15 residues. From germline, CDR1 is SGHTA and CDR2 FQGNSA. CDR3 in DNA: TGTGCCAGCAGCCCGAACTGGGCCTACACCGGGGAGCTGTTTTTT. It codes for CASSPNWAYTGELFF.

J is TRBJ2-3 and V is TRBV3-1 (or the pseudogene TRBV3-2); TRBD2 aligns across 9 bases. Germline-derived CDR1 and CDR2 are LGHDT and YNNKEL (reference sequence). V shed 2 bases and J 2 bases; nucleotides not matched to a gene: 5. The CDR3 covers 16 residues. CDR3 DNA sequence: TGTGCCAGCAGCCAAAAAGCGGGGGGCATCACAGATACGCAGTATTTT. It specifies CASSQKAGGITDTQYF.

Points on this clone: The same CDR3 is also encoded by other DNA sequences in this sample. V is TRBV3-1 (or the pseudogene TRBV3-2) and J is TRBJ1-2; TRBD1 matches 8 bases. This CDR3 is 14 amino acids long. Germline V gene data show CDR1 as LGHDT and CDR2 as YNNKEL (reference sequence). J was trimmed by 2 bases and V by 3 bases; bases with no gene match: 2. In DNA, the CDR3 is TGTGCCAGCAGCCAGGGACAGGCCAACTATGGCTACACCTTC. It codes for CASSQGQANYGYTF.

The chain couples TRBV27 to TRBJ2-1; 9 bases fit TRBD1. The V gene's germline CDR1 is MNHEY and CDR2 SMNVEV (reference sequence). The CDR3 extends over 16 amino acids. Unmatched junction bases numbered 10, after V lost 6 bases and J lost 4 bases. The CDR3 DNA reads TGTGCCAGCAGACCCTCGGGACAGGGTAATTACAATGAGCAGTTCTTC. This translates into CASRPSGQGNYNEQFF.

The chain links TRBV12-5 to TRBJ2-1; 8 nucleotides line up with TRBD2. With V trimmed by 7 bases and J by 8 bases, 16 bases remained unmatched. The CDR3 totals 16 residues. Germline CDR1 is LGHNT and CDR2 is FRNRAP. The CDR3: CASAPGGGQGSYEQFF. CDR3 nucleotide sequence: TGTGCTAGTGCCCCCGGGGGGGGGCAGGGGTCCTATGAGCAGTTCTTC.

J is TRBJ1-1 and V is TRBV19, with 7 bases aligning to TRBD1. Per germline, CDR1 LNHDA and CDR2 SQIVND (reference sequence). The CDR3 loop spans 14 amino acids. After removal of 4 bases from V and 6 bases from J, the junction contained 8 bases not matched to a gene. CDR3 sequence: CASSTTGIAAEAFF. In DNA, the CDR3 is TGTGCCAGTAGTACGACAGGGATTGCCGCTGAAGCTTTCTTT.

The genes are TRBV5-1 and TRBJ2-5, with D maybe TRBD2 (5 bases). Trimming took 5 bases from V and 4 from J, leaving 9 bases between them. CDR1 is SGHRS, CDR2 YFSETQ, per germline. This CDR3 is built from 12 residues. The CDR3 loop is CASRPEGETQYF. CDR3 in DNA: TGCGCCAGCAGACCCGAGGGAGAGACCCAGTACTTC.

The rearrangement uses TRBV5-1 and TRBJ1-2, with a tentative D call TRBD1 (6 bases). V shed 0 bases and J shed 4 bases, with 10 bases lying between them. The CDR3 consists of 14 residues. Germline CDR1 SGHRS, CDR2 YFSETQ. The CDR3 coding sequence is TGCGCCAGCAGCTTGGGGCAGGGGCCCTATGGCTACACCTTC. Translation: CASSLGQGPYGYTF.

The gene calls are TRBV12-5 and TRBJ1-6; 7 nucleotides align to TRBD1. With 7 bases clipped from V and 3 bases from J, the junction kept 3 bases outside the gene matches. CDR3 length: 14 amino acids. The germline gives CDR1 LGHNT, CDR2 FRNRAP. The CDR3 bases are TGTGCTAGTGCCGGGGACAGCTATAATTCACCCCTCCACTTT. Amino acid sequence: CASAGDSYNSPLHF.

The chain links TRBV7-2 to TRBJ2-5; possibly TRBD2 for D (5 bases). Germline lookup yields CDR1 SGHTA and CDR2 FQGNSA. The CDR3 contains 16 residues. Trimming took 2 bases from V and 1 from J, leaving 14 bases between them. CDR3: CASSLWASGSQETQYF. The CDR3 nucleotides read TGTGCCAGCAGCTTATGGGCCAGCGGCTCCCAAGAGACCCAGTACTTC.

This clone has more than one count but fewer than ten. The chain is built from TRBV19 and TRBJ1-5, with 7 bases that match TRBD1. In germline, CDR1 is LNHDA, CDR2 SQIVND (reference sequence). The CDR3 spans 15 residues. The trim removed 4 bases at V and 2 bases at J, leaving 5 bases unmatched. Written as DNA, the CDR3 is TGTGCCAGTAGTACAGGGACAGTCCGCAATCAGCCCCAGCATTTT. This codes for CASSTGTVRNQPQHF.

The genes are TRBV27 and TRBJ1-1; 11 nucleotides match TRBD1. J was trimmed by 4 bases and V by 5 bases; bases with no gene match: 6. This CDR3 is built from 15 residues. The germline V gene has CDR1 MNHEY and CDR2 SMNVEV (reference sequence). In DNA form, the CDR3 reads TGTGCCAGCAGTGGACAGGGGGCATGGGGCACTGAAGCTTTCTTT. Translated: CASSGQGAWGTEAFF.

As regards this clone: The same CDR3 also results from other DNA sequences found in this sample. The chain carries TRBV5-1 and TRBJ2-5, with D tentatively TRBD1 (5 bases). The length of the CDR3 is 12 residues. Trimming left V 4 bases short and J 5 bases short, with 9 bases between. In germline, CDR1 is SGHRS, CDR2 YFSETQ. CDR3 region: CASSPAGETQYF. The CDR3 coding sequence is TGCGCCAGCAGCCCGGCAGGGGAGACCCAGTACTTC.

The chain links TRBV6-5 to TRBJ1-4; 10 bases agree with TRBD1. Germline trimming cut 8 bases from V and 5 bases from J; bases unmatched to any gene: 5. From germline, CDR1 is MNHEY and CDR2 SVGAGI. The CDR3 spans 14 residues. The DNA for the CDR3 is TGTGCCAGCGCGACAGGGGGCTCCAATGAAAAACTGTTTTTT. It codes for CASATGGSNEKLFF.

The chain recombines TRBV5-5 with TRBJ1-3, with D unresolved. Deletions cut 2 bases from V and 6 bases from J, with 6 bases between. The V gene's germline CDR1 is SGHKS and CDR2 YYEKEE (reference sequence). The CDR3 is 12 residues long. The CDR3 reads CASSFTPNTIYF. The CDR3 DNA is TGTGCCAGCAGCTTCACACCAAACACCATATATTTT.

CDR3 DNA: TGTGCCAGCAGGACATCTAGCGGGAGGGGTTACAATGAGCAGTTCTTC. As protein: CASRTSSGRGYNEQFF. The chain has TRBV3-1 (or the pseudogene TRBV3-2) and TRBJ2-1; TRBD2 matches 12 bases. This CDR3 has 16 amino acids. With 6 bases clipped from V and 4 bases from J, the junction kept 7 bases outside the gene matches. Germline V gene data show CDR1 as LGHDT and CDR2 as YNNKEL (reference sequence).

In DNA form, the CDR3 reads TGTGCCAGCAGTTTGGACAGGGGGGGGGACACTGAAGCTTTCTTT. Its protein product is CASSLDRGGDTEAFF. This chain uses TRBV2 with TRBJ1-1; 10 nucleotides agree with TRBD1. Losses at the gene ends were 5 bases for V and 3 bases for J; bases not matched to a gene: 6. Germline V gene sequence: CDR1 SNHLY, CDR2 FYNNEI. This CDR3 spans 15 amino acids.

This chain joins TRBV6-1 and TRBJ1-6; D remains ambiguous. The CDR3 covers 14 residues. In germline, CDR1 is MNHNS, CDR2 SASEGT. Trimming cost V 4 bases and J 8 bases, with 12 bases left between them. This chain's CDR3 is CASSALGTDSPLHF. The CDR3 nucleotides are TGTGCCAGCAGTGCCCTGGGCACGGATTCACCCCTCCACTTT.

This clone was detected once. The CDR3 DNA sequence: TGTGCCAGCAGCGTAGCTACGGGTGGGGCAGGGCCCTCTGGGGCCAACGTCCTGACTTTC. As protein: CASSVATGGAGPSGANVLTF. This chain links TRBV9 with TRBJ2-6, with D perhaps TRBD1 (5 bases). V dropped 0 bases and J dropped 0 bases, with 19 bases sitting between them. The CDR3 sequence is 20 residues long. CDR1 is SGDLS, CDR2 YYNGEE, per germline.

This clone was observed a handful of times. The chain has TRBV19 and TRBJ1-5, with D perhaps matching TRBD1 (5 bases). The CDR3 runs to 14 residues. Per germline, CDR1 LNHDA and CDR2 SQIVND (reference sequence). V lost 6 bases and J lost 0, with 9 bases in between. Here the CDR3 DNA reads TGTGCCAGTAGCGAACAGGATAGCAATCAGCCCCAGCATTTT. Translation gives CASSEQDSNQPQHF.

The CDR3 bases are TGTGCCAGCAGCTTAGCTCCCGGGACACATCAAACTGGTACGCAGTATTTT. Translated, it gives CASSLAPGTHQTGTQYF. The chain uses TRBV13 and TRBJ2-3, with D maybe TRBD1 (6 bases). V shed 1 base and J shed 8 bases, with 22 bases lying between them. The CDR3 loop spans 17 amino acids. Germline assignment: CDR1 PRHDT and CDR2 FYEKMQ (reference sequence).

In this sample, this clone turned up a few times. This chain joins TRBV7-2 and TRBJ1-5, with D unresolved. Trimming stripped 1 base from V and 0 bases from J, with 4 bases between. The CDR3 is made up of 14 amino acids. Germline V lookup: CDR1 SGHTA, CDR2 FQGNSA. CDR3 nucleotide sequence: TGTGCCAGCAGCTTAGGTTATAGCAATCAGCCCCAGCATTTT. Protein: CASSLGYSNQPQHF.

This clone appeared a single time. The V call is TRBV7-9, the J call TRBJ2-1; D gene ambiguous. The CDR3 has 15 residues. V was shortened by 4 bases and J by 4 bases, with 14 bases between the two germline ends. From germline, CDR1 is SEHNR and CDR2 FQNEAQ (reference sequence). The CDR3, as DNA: TGTGCCAGCAGCTCTCGTCGACAAACTTACAATGAGCAGTTCTTC. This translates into CASSSRRQTYNEQFF.

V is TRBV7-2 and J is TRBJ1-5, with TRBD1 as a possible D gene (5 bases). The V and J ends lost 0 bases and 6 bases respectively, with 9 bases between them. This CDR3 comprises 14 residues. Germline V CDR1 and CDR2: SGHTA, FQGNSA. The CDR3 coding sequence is TGTGCCAGCAGCTTAGCAGGGGTGGGTCAGCCCCAGCATTTT. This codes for CASSLAGVGQPQHF.

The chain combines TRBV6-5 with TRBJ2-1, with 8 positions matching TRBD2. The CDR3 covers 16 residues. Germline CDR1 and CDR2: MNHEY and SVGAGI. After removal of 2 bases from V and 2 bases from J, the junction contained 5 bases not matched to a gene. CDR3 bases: TGTGCCAGCAGTTACGGGAAGCGGGGGCCCTACAATGAGCAGTTCTTC. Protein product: CASSYGKRGPYNEQFF.